What follows is one T cell receptor beta chain and its context. Its matching antigen is unknown. Germline CDR1 is KGHSH and CDR2 is LQKENI. Trimming took off 3 bases at V and 0 bases at J, with 9 bases between the two ends. The CDR3 runs to 14 residues. Clones were read by immunoSEQ multiplex PCR, and TCRdb kept only the in-frame ones, dropping some. The table lists about 93,000 clones, 65% to 90% of them singletons. The sample belongs to a study of T cell responses to AZD1222 COVID-19 vaccine. Study-wide results and limits: The study identified only five to seven AZD1222 recipients as seropositive at baseline. Two doses of AZD1222 preceded a rise in Spike-specific TCR breadth and depth. White British ancestry dominated among donors, who included more females, and clonal diversity was possibly underestimated.

The sequencing used peripheral blood, collected on day 0 of AZD1222 vaccination. The source of this sequence is an adult in good health. This chain joins TRBV18 and TRBJ2-7, with D perhaps given as TRBD1 or TRBD2 (5 bases each). The CDR3 is CASSPGTVSYEQYF. In nucleotides, the CDR3 is TGTGCCAGCTCACCCGGGACGGTCTCCTACGAGCAGTACTTC.